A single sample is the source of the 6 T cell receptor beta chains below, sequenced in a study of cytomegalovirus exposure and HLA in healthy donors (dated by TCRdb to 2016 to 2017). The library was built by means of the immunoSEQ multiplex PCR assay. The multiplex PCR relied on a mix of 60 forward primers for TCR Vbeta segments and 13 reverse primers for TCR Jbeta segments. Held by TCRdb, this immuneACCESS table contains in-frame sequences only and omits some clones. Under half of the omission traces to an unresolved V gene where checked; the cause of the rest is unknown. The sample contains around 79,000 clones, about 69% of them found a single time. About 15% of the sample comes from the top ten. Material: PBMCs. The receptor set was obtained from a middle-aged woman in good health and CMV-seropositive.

Here the CDR3 DNA reads TGTGCCAGCAGCTTCGGACAGGCCAGCAATCAGCCCCAGCATTTT. Encoded protein: CASSFGQASNQPQHF. This chain connects TRBV7-2 to TRBJ1-5, with TRBD1 matching 7 bases. V trimming: 3 bases; J trimming: 1 base; junction bases outside the gene matches: 3. CDR3 size: 15 residues. Germline values: CDR1 SGHTA, CDR2 FQGNSA.

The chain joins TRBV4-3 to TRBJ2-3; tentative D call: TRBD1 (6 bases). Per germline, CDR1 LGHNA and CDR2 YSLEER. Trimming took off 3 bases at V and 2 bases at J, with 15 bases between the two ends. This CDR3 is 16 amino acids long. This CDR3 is CASSQATGSPTDTQYF. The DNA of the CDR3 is TGCGCCAGCAGCCAGGCCACAGGGTCCCCCACAGATACGCAGTATTTT.

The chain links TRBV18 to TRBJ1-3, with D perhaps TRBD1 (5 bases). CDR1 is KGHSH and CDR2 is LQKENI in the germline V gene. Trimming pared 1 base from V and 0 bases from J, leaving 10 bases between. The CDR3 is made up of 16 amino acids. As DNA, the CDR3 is TGTGCCAGCTCACCACAACAGGACCTCTCTGGAAACACCATATATTTT. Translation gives CASSPQQDLSGNTIYF.

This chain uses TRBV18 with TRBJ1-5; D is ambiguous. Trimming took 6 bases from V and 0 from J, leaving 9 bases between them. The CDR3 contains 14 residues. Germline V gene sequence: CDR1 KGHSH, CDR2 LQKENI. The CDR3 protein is CASSAEGSNQPQHF. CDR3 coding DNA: TGTGCCAGCTCCGCCGAGGGTAGCAATCAGCCCCAGCATTTT.

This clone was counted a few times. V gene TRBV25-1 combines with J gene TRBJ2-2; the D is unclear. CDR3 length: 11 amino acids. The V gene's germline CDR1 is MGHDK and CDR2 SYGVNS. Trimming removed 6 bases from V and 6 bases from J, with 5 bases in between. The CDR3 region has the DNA TGTGCCAGCAGCTATTCCGGGGAGCTGTTTTTT. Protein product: CASSYSGELFF.

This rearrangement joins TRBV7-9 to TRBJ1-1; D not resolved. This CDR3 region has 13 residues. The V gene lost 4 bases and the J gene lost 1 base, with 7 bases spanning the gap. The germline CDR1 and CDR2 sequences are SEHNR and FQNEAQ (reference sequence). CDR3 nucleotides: TGTGCCAGCAGCTGGGGAGCGAACACTGAAGCTTTCTTT. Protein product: CASSWGANTEAFF. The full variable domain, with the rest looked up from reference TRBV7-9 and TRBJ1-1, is DTGVSQNPRHKITKRGQNVTFRCDPISEHNRLYWYRQTLGQGPEFLTYFQNEAQLEKSRLLSDRFSAERPKGSFSTLEIQRTEQGDSAMYLCASSWGANTEAFFGQGTRLTVV.